The sequence of this T cell receptor beta chain was determined in a study of beta chain features in type 1 diabetes (dated by TCRdb to the late 2010s). At the level of the whole study: Mean age, gender distribution, total cell number and subset yield did not differ between patients and healthy donors. A total of some 100,000,000 sorted cells were examined across all samples, and the number of cells per subset was strongly correlated with RNA yield. In the study, recently diagnosed type 1 diabetes patients and matched healthy donors were compared on the TCRB repertoires of their sorted circulating CD4+ T cell subsets. Regulatory and stem cell-like memory subsets were isolated from only 8 patients and 8 healthy donors, whereas naive and central memory subsets came from all 30 or so donors. Overall results and qualifications from the work: Because cDNA rather than genomic DNA was sequenced, highly expressing activated cells could have been over-represented, although no difference in activation and CD3 levels was found between groups. Patients with type 1 diabetes made fewer insertions and deleted more nucleotides at VDJ recombination sites, implying thymic rearrangement abnormalities. Because the HLA sub-analyses included only small numbers of individuals, any influence of HLA type on TCRB rearrangement was left unresolved. A moderate but significant shortening of TCRB CDR3 length was observed in type 1 diabetes patients in all four CD4+ subsets. Naive, central memory and regulatory TCRB repertoires appeared to be more alike among patients than among healthy donors. Shorter templates might be favored by PCR, yet because patient and control samples were amplified and corrected together, any such skew would affect both groups equally.

This clone appeared a few times. Its cognate antigen has yet to be identified. The input lacks base qualities; no much larger clone sits a single base away. A single peripheral blood draw of around 100 mL on average was collected from each donor into heparinised tubes. Naive, central memory, regulatory and stem cell-like memory CD4+ T cells were sorted on a BD FACSAria II using a panel including CD45RO, CCR7, CD25, CD127, CD95 and CD27. Every sorted population had a purity above 95%. PBMCs were separated immediately by Lymphoprep density gradient centrifugation and were stained directly, without being cultured. Samples were stained and sorted in pairs, with one healthy donor and one patient per experiment, so that batch effects were minimized. The CDR3, from cysteine to phenylalanine, totals 15 residues. This entry keeps only the CDR3 DNA: 45 bases, framed from base 1. From V the trimming removes 1 base and from J it removes 4 bases, while the gene matches leave 5 bases of the junction unaccounted for. Taken from the germline V gene (reference sequence), the CDR1 and CDR2 loops are SGHNT and YYREEE.

All of the isolated RNA was reverse transcribed with the High Capacity cDNA Reverse Transcription Kit, so expressed TCRB transcripts were sequenced. Naive, central memory and regulatory T cell samples underwent deep immunoSEQ sequencing, averaging about 3.5 million total reads per sample. After sorted cells were lysed in RLT buffer, RNA was extracted with DNase-treated RNeasy Micro or Mini kits, with the choice depending on cell number. Each cell subset was processed separately to prevent cross-contamination, with patient and healthy donor samples processed together. TCRB sequences were amplified from cDNA with the immunoSEQ multiplex PCR, producing 87-bp fragments spanning the CDR3 region. Amplicons were sequenced on the Illumina HiSeq platform. Per the authors' processing: Synthetic template baselines were used to correct PCR bias computationally, reads within Hamming distance 2 were collapsed together, and singletons that could not be merged were discarded. By aligning reads against IMGT, V, D and J genes, CDR3 length, and insertions or deletions at six rearrangement sites were assigned. Clonotype counts were normalized to sorted cell number within each subset before computing true diversity and Gini coefficients with the tcR R package. The overlap coefficient, calculated on TCRB nucleotide sequences, was used to quantify repertoire sharing. The immuneACCESS repertoire file appears here via TCRdb, limited to in-frame rearrangements. These files lack a portion of the clones; in checked studies, under half of the deficit traces to unresolved V genes, and the cause of the others is not known. V and J calls and clone size are those listed in that table; D and trimming were worked out from the DNA. This sample gives over 150,000 clones in total; around 7.8% of them show up just once. The biggest ten clones account for approximately 0.87% of the sample.

This sequence was found in a woman between 40 and 55 years old with type 1 diabetes. The chain uses TRBV5-4 and TRBJ2-7; 10 of the junction bases match TRBD2. Sequenced input: central memory CD4+ T cells from blood. The DNA sequence is TGTGCCAGCAGCTTGTATACTAGCGGGACTTACGAGCAGTACTTC. This yields the protein CASSLYTSGTYEQYF.